The 13 T cell receptor beta chains given below trace back to one sample, sequenced in a study of read filtering for tumor transcriptome and immune sequencing. This library used around 400 ng RNA and molecular barcoded adaptors spanning alpha/delta and beta/gamma chains. TCRdb re-analysed the reads in MiXCR, keeping a single row per CDR3 protein. The data hold 100,000 to 150,000 distinct CDR3 sequences, with roughly an eighth observed a single time. The source material was a population of CD138-negative cells sorted from bone marrow. The source is a donor aged 40 or over with multiple myeloma.

This clonotype was counted many times. For the CDR3, the DNA is TGTGCCAGCAGCTTGATAGGTATGCCGGCTTTCTTT. It yields the protein CASSLIGMPAFF. The chain employs TRBV5-6 and TRBJ1-1; no clear D gene. In germline, CDR1 is SGHDT, CDR2 YYEEEE. The CDR3 extends over 12 amino acids. V was shortened by 1 base and J by 11 bases, with 12 bases between the two germline ends. Drawing the rest from reference TRBV5-6 and TRBJ1-1, the complete variable domain is DAGVTQSPTHLIKTRGQQVTLRCSPKSGHDTVSWYQQALGQGPQFIFQYYEEEERQRGNFPDRFSGHQFPNYSSELNVNALLLGDSALYLCASSLIGMPAFFGQGTRLTVV.

This sequence joins TRBV9 and TRBJ2-1; 9 bases are shared with TRBD2. With V trimmed by 4 bases and J by 2 bases, 4 bases remained unmatched. Per the germline V gene, CDR1 is SGDLS and CDR2 is YYNGEE. CDR3 length: 15 residues. CDR3 sequence: CASSQSSGTYNEQFF. The DNA for the CDR3 is TGTGCCAGCAGCCAATCTAGCGGGACCTACAATGAGCAGTTCTTC.

This clonotype was counted only a few times. This chain joins TRBV10-3 and TRBJ2-3, with no clear D. This CDR3 region has 12 residues. The germline gives CDR1 ENHRY, CDR2 SYGVKD. The V end was cut by 4 bases, the J end by 2 bases, with 4 bases between. CDR3 bases: TGTGCCATCAGTGGGTACACAGATACGCAGTATTTT. Its protein is CAISGYTDTQYF.

Ten or more counts support this clonotype. V is TRBV5-6 and J is TRBJ2-1; D is undetermined. Trimming took 3 bases from V and 1 from J, leaving 5 bases between them. CDR3 length: 13 amino acids. Germline CDR1 is SGHDT and CDR2 is YYEEEE. The CDR3 DNA reads TGTGCCAGCAGCTGGGCGTCCTACAATGAGCAGTTCTTC. Translation gives CASSWASYNEQFF.

This clonotype was observed many times. The chain carries TRBV10-3 and TRBJ2-7, with D tentatively TRBD2 (6 bases). V lost 6 bases and J 1 base, leaving 13 bases between the germline ends. Germline V gene lookup returns CDR1 ENHRY and CDR2 SYGVKD. This CDR3 contains 14 residues. CDR3 residues: CAIRAGTQSYEQYF. CDR3 in DNA: TGTGCCATCAGGGCCGGGACTCAGTCCTACGAGCAGTACTTC.

This clonotype was seen only once. It may be a read error: a sequence one base away is much more abundant. J is TRBJ2-3 and V is TRBV7-2; 16 positions agree with TRBD2. The CDR3 length is 20 residues. CDR1 and CDR2 (germline): SGHTA, FQGNSA. CDR3 coding DNA: TGTGCCAGCGGCTTAGCCCACGCGGGACTAGCGGGAGGGCGGACAGATACGCAGTATTTT. This codes for CASGLAHAGLAGGRTDTQYF. Variable domain in full (rest from reference TRBV7-2 and TRBJ2-3): GAGVSQSPSNKVTEKGKDVELRCDPISGHTALYWYRQSLGQGLEFLIYFQGNSAPDKSGLPSDRFSAERTGGSVSTLTIQRTQQEDSAVYLCASGLAHAGLAGGRTDTQYFGPGTRLTVL.

This clonotype has only a few counts. This chain connects TRBV4-1 to TRBJ1-5; D is uncertain. CDR3 length: 14 residues. Per germline, CDR1 MGHRA and CDR2 YSYEKL. V was shortened by 3 bases and J by 7 bases, with 13 bases between the two germline ends. Written as DNA, the CDR3 is TGCGCCAGCAGCCACCCGTTCGGGAACCAGCCCCAGCATTTT. Its translation: CASSHPFGNQPQHF.

This clonotype was observed many times. The chain employs TRBV6-2 or TRBV6-3 and TRBJ2-1; 7 bases map to TRBD2. This CDR3 contains 17 residues. Germline V CDR1 and CDR2: MNHEY, SVGEGT. V lost 3 bases to trimming and J lost 1 base; unmatched junction nucleotides: 9. The CDR3 DNA reads as TGTGCCAGCAGTTATACAGCGGGAAGGGAGTCCTACAATGAGCAGTTCTTC. It translates to CASSYTAGRESYNEQFF.

The J gene is TRBJ1-1, the V gene TRBV29-1; weak D call: TRBD1 (6 bases). Germline V gives CDR1 SQVTM, CDR2 ANQGSEA. The V end lost 4 bases, the J end lost 11 bases, and 17 bases lay between the germline ends. The CDR3 contains 12 residues. The CDR3 DNA is TGCAGCGTTGCCTGGGGGGCCATTGACGCTTTCTTT. Its protein is CSVAWGAIDAFF.

This chain uses TRBV20-1 with TRBJ2-1; 9 nucleotides align to TRBD1. The CDR3 is 11 residues long. Germline V gene sequence: CDR1 DFQATT, CDR2 SNEGSKA (reference sequence). The CDR3 spells CNTGRQGVQFF. CDR3 bases: TGCAATACTGGGAGACAGGGGGTGCAGTTCTTC.

The chain employs TRBV6-5 and TRBJ2-5; D perhaps matches TRBD1 (6 bases). The germline V gene has CDR1 MNHEY and CDR2 SVGAGI. The length of the CDR3 is 15 residues. V was trimmed by 0 bases and J by 6 bases, leaving 14 bases between them. The CDR3 spells CASSYSMARGKTQYF. As DNA, the CDR3 is TGTGCCAGCAGTTACTCGATGGCCAGGGGTAAGACCCAGTACTTC.

Comment on this clonotype: A much larger clonotype is one base distant, so this may be a read error. The chain joins TRBV12-3 or TRBV12-4 to TRBJ2-3; 7 bases are shared with TRBD2. CDR3 length: 15 residues. The CDR3 reads CAGSWEGSSTDTQYF. CDR3 coding DNA: TGTGCCGGCAGTTGGGAGGGGTCAAGCACAGATACGCAGTATTTT.

This clonotype appeared many times. This rearrangement joins TRBV7-3 to TRBJ2-1; D unresolved. The CDR3 loop spans 16 amino acids. Germline V gene sequence: CDR1 SGHTA, CDR2 FQGTGA. Trimming shortened V by 2 bases and J by 2 bases, and 13 bases separated the two germline ends. CDR3 residues: CASSLLGGITYNEQFF. The CDR3 DNA follows: TGTGCCAGCAGCTTATTAGGCGGCATTACCTACAATGAGCAGTTCTTC.